This T cell receptor (beta chain) was captured in a study of cytomegalovirus exposure and HLA in healthy donors. Notes on the study in general: Follow-up analysis seemed to connect common viral pathogens with several of the most significant clusters identified. The authors reported that TCR beta sequences could predict HLA-A and HLA-B alleles. These predictions were accurate for most subjects in the first cohort. Data from an earlier analysis indicated that most TCR beta V segments were productive either about 87% or about 30% of the time. Likely technical artifact: a cluster of highly shared sequence variants.

13 Jbeta primers and 60 Vbeta primers were used for the PCR. Clones were read by immunoSEQ multiplex PCR, and TCRdb kept only the in-frame ones, dropping some. The sample has roughly 180,000 clones, 70% to 85% seen once; the top ten hold about 1.5%. Trimming stripped 1 base from V and 6 bases from J, with 11 bases between. Looked up from germline, CDR1 is SEHNR and CDR2 is FQNEAQ (reference sequence). The CDR3 extends over 14 amino acids. This clone was seen only a few times. Antigen: not known. Source material: PBMCs. This chain uses TRBV7-9 with TRBJ2-3, with D maybe TRBD2 (6 bases). This sequence was found in a man between 18 and 35 years old in good health and CMV-seronegative. In DNA form, the CDR3 reads TGTGCCAGCAGCTTAGAAGGGCTAGCGGATACGCAGTATTTT. Its translation is CASSLEGLADTQYF.